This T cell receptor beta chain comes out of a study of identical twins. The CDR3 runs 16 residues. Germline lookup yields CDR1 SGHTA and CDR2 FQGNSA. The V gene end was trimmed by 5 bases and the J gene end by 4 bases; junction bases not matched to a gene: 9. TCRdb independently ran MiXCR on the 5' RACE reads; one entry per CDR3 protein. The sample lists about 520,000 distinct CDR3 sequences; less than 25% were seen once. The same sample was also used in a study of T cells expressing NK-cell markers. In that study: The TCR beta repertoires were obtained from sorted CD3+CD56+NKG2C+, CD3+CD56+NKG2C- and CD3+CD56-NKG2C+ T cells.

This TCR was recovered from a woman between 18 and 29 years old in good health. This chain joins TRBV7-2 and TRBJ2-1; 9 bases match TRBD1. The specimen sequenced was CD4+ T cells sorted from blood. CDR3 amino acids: CASSPKTGGNYNEQFF. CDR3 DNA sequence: TGTGCCAGCAGCCCTAAGACAGGGGGAAATTACAATGAGCAGTTCTTC.